This is a list of T cell receptor beta chains from one sample in a study of cytomegalovirus exposure and HLA in healthy donors. Profiling relied on immunoSEQ multiplex PCR, and the TCRdb table lists in-frame clones only, not all of them. The repertoire holds roughly 140,000 clones, with around 10% as singletons. The sequenced sample was PBMCs. The receptors shown here come from a male donor in good health and CMV-seronegative. Each CDR3 is given with its conserved first and last residue. The D gene is left open where the match is weak. The size entry is marked missing in some rows and otherwise reads once, few, many or a size class.

>TRBJ2-7|TRBD1|.|TRBV10-3
CAISDTTGDFYEQYF
TGTGCCATCAGTGACACGACAGGGGACTTCTACGAGCAGTACTTC
>TRBJ2-7|TRBD2|.|TRBV5-6
CASSLNSGSYEQYF
TGTGCCAGCAGCTTGAATAGCGGGAGCTACGAGCAGTACTTC
>TRBJ2-1|.|.|TRBV30
CAWSWVTSNEQFF
TGTGCCTGGAGTTGGGTAACTAGCAATGAGCAGTTCTTC
>TRBJ1-1|TRBD1|.|TRBV4-3
CASSQGPPGQGDTEAFF
TGCGCCAGCAGCCAAGGACCCCCGGGACAGGGAGACACTGAAGCTTTCTTT
>TRBJ2-3|TRBD2|.|TRBV11-2
CASSPLAGALSSTDTQYF
TGTGCCAGCAGCCCTCTAGCGGGGGCCCTCTCTAGCACAGATACGCAGTATTTT
>TRBJ2-5|.|.|TRBV5-8
CASSSTGTMRETQYF
TGTGCCAGCAGCAGCACCGGGACAATGAGGGAGACCCAGTACTTC
>TRBJ2-3|TRBD2|.|TRBV6-4
CASSRLAGVPDTQYF
TGTGCCAGCAGTAGACTAGCGGGAGTACCAGATACGCAGTATTTT
>TRBJ2-4|.|few|TRBV13
CASSLSIAKNIQYF
TGTGCCAGCAGCCTATCTATAGCCAAAAACATTCAGTACTTC
>TRBJ2-7|TRBD2|few|TRBV27
CASSLSFAGGFSYEQYF
TGTGCCAGCAGTTTATCGTTTGCGGGAGGCTTCTCCTACGAGCAGTACTTC
>TRBJ1-2|.|.|TRBV28
CASSLTGNLNYGYTF
TGTGCCAGCAGTTTAACAGGGAACCTAAACTATGGCTACACCTTC
>TRBJ1-1|.|.|TRBV29-1
CSAQKGGQNTEAFF
TGCAGCGCCCAGAAGGGGGGGCAAAACACTGAAGCTTTCTTT
>TRBJ1-1|TRBD1|few|TRBV7-2
CASSPTGEWLEAFF
TGTGCCAGCAGCCCGACAGGGGAGTGGTTGGAAGCTTTCTTT
>TRBJ2-1|.|.|TRBV21-1
CASILLPGTSAGNEQFF
TGTGCCAGCATCCTGCTCCCCGGGACTAGCGCCGGCAATGAGCAGTTCTTC
>TRBJ2-7|.|few|TRBV13
CASSLNSASYEQYF
TGTGCCAGCAGCTTAAATAGCGCCTCCTACGAGCAGTACTTC
>TRBJ2-7|TRBD1|.|TRBV29-1
CSVRTGSEQYF
TGCAGCGTTCGGACAGGCAGCGAGCAGTACTTC
>TRBJ2-5|TRBD1|.|TRBV2
CASDRAQETQYF
TGTGCCAGCGACAGGGCCCAAGAGACCCAGTACTTC
>TRBJ1-2|.|.|TRBV7-3
CASSSPEGYGYTF
TGTGCCAGCAGCTCCCCTGAGGGCTATGGCTACACCTTC
>TRBJ2-2|.|few|TRBV7-2
CASSLGGSAGELFF
TGTGCCAGCAGCTTAGGAGGTAGCGCCGGGGAGCTGTTTTTT
>TRBJ2-7|.|.|TRBV19
CASSNRVNEQYF
TGTGCCAGTAGTAACAGGGTGAACGAGCAGTACTTC
>TRBJ1-5|TRBD1|.|TRBV19
CASLQGQGAQPQHF
TGTGCCAGTCTCCAGGGACAGGGCGCGCAGCCCCAGCATTTT
>TRBJ2-3|.|few|TRBV19
CASTRRGTQYF
TGTGCCAGTACTCGGCGGGGTACGCAGTATTTT
>TRBJ1-3|.|.|TRBV10-3
CAIGGRQHSGNTIYF
TGTGCCATCGGGGGCAGGCAGCACTCTGGAAACACCATATATTTT
>TRBJ1-3|.|few|TRBV14
CASSQGKGRANTIYF
TGTGCCAGCAGCCAAGGCAAAGGGAGGGCAAACACCATATATTTT
>TRBJ2-2|.|few|TRBV2
CASSNLRGDTGELFF
TGTGCCAGCAGTAATCTCAGGGGGGACACCGGGGAGCTGTTTTTT
>TRBJ2-2|TRBD1|.|TRBV10-3
CAIRPGGNTGELFF
TGTGCCATCAGGCCAGGGGGTAACACCGGGGAGCTGTTTTTT
>TRBJ2-3|.|few|TRBV29-1
CSVRGGASSGTDTQYF
TGCAGCGTTCGCGGGGGCGCCTCGTCGGGCACAGATACGCAGTATTTT
>TRBJ2-1|.|.|TRBV4-3
CASSQDGQFSYNEQFF
TGCGCCAGCAGCCAAGATGGGCAGTTCTCCTACAATGAGCAGTTCTTC
>TRBJ1-1|.|few|TRBV29-1
CSVSDRTSSEAFF
TGCAGCGTTTCCGACAGGACGAGCAGTGAAGCTTTCTTT
>TRBJ1-1|.|.|TRBV30
CAWSWMGGTEAFF
TGTGCCTGGAGTTGGATGGGGGGCACTGAAGCTTTCTTT
>TRBJ2-1|TRBD2|.|TRBV6-6
CASSHHSGNSYNEQFF
TGTGCCAGCAGTCACCATAGCGGGAACTCCTACAATGAGCAGTTCTTC
>TRBJ2-7|TRBD1|.|TRBV19
CASSDSGQPYEQYF
TGTGCCAGTAGTGACTCGGGACAGCCCTACGAGCAGTACTTC
>TRBJ2-7|.|.|TRBV19
CASSILGGITTYEQYF
TGTGCCAGTAGTATACTAGGCGGGATTACTACCTACGAGCAGTACTTC
>TRBJ2-3|TRBD1|few|TRBV6-5
CASSYWQGADTQYF
TGTGCCAGCAGTTACTGGCAGGGGGCAGATACGCAGTATTTT
>TRBJ1-1|TRBD1|few|TRBV4-3
CASSQDLDRATEAFF
TGCGCCAGCAGCCAAGATCTTGACAGGGCCACTGAAGCTTTCTTT
>TRBJ1-1|TRBD1|once|TRBV11-2
CASSQRQGARDTEAFF
TGTGCCAGCAGCCAAAGACAGGGGGCGAGGGACACTGAAGCTTTCTTT